This entry lists 12 T cell receptor beta chains sequenced from one sample in a study of blood T cell repertoires in COVID-19. Clones were sequenced by immunoSEQ multiplex PCR, and TCRdb holds only the in-frame ones, with some missing. The sample records 100,000 to 130,000 clones, roughly four fifths being singletons. The sequencing sample was made of peripheral blood. Receptors were obtained from a woman aged 65 to 85 with acute or convalescent COVID-19.

The rearrangement joins TRBV2 to TRBJ2-1, with a possible D match to TRBD2 (6 bases). In germline, CDR1 is SNHLY, CDR2 FYNNEI. The CDR3 is 16 residues long. Trimming stripped 6 bases from V and 7 bases from J, with 22 bases between. Written as DNA, the CDR3 is TGTGCCAGCAGCGCGGGACCTTTTGGGGGTCGAAATGAGCAGTTCTTC. This sequence encodes CASSAGPFGGRNEQFF.

The chain carries TRBV2 and TRBJ2-1; 8 bases map to TRBD2. CDR3 length: 17 amino acids. Germline values: CDR1 SNHLY, CDR2 FYNNEI. After removal of 8 bases from V and 2 bases from J, the junction contained 14 bases not matched to a gene. CDR3 in amino acids: CASLKLSGSITYNEQFF. The CDR3 DNA reads TGTGCCAGCCTAAAGCTCAGCGGGAGTATAACCTACAATGAGCAGTTCTTC.

The chain links TRBV28 to TRBJ1-5; D call uncertain. Deletions cut 3 bases from V and 6 bases from J, with 15 bases between. Germline-derived CDR1 and CDR2 are MDHEN and SYDVKM. The CDR3 spans 15 residues. CDR3 amino acids: CASSFRGMFGQPQHF. Written as DNA, the CDR3 is TGTGCCAGCAGTTTTCGGGGTATGTTCGGTCAGCCCCAGCATTTT.

The chain links TRBV9 to TRBJ1-1, with 9 positions matching TRBD1. Trimming at V came to 4 bases and at J to 0 bases, leaving 10 bases not matched to a gene. This CDR3 contains 17 residues. Per germline, CDR1 SGDLS and CDR2 YYNGEE. CDR3 in DNA: TGTGCCAGCAGCCCCTCGGGGACAGGGCGTATGAACACTGAAGCTTTCTTT. It is translated as CASSPSGTGRMNTEAFF. The complete variable domain, with remaining parts taken from reference TRBV9 and TRBJ1-1, reads DSGVTQTPKHLITATGQRVTLRCSPRSGDLSVYWYQQSLDQGLQFLIQYYNGEERAKGNILERFSAQQFPDLHSELNLSSLELGDSALYFCASSPSGTGRMNTEAFFGQGTRLTVV.

J is TRBJ2-2 and V is TRBV21-1; the table calls TRBD1, which could not be checked here. TRBV21-1 is termed a pseudogene. The CDR3 is 18 residues long. The chain's CDR3 is CASSLPGAGTVPTGELFF. CDR3 sequence (DNA): TGTGCCAGCAGCCTTCCCGGCGCCGGGACAGTGCCCACCGGGGAGCTGTTTTTT.

The rearrangement uses TRBV9 and TRBJ1-1, with TRBD1 matching over 8 bases. With V trimmed by 3 bases and J by 4 bases, 11 bases remained unmatched. The CDR3 length is 16 residues. CDR1 is SGDLS and CDR2 is YYNGEE in the germline V gene. The CDR3 bases are TGTGCCAGCAGCGCAACAGGGGGTTCCCTCCCCACTGAAGCTTTCTTT. Amino acids: CASSATGGSLPTEAFF.

V usage is TRBV19 and J usage is TRBJ2-3; possible D gene TRBD1, 5 bases. This CDR3 is 16 amino acids long. The V end lost 5 bases, the J end lost 2 bases, and 17 bases lay between the germline ends. In germline, CDR1 is LNHDA, CDR2 SQIVND (reference sequence). CDR3: CASSSPLGAFTDTQYF. CDR3 sequence (DNA): TGTGCCAGTAGTTCCCCTCTAGGGGCCTTCACAGATACGCAGTATTTT.

This clone was seen once. The rearrangement joins TRBV6-5 to TRBJ2-5; TRBD2 agrees at 9 bases. V gave up 0 bases and J gave up 4 bases; unmatched junction bases: 3. This CDR3 has 15 amino acids. Looked up from germline, CDR1 is MNHEY and CDR2 is SVGAGI. The CDR3 reads CASSYSGAGGETQYF. As DNA, the CDR3 is TGTGCCAGCAGTTACTCGGGAGCGGGGGGAGAGACCCAGTACTTC.

The rearrangement links TRBV4-2 to TRBJ1-1; D is possibly TRBD1 (6 bases). The CDR3 consists of 14 residues. CDR1 and CDR2 (germline): LGHNA, YNFKEQ. The ends were cut back, 2 bases at V and 4 bases at J, with 11 bases in the middle. The CDR3 DNA reads as TGTGCCAGCAGCCAACTACTCAGGGGCACTGAAGCTTTCTTT. It codes for CASSQLLRGTEAFF.

This chain links TRBV27 with TRBJ1-1, with D maybe TRBD1 (5 bases). This CDR3 has 15 residues. Germline V lookup: CDR1 MNHEY, CDR2 SMNVEV (reference sequence). Trimming stripped 5 bases from V and 2 bases from J, with 15 bases between. CDR3 region: CASSPRQWLNTEAFF. The DNA of the CDR3 is TGTGCCAGCAGTCCCCGACAGTGGCTAAACACTGAAGCTTTCTTT.

V and J are TRBV30 and TRBJ1-2; TRBD1 aligns across 7 bases. This CDR3 has 16 residues. The germline V gene has CDR1 GTSNPN and CDR2 SVGIG (reference sequence). The V gene end was trimmed by 2 bases and the J gene end by 3 bases; junction bases not matched to a gene: 12. As DNA, the CDR3 is TGTGCCTGGAGTTTCGGGGGACAGCAAGCTCACTATGGCTACACCTTC. Translated: CAWSFGGQQAHYGYTF.

The J gene is TRBJ2-7, the V gene TRBV19, with 12 bases aligning to TRBD1. The CDR3 is made up of 15 amino acids. CDR1 is LNHDA and CDR2 is SQIVND in the germline V gene (reference sequence). V gave up 4 bases and J gave up 4 bases; unmatched junction bases: 5. The CDR3 bases are TGTGCCAGTAGTACCGGGACAGGGGGCATGTACGAGCAGTACTTC. It codes for CASSTGTGGMYEQYF.